This T cell receptor beta chain was identified during a study of cytomegalovirus exposure and HLA in healthy donors. The CDR3 totals 10 residues. Trimming pared 4 bases from V and 10 bases from J, leaving 10 bases between. Germline CDR1 and CDR2: DFQATT and SNEGSKA (reference sequence). Primers: 60 Vbeta forward and 13 Jbeta reverse. Study processing details: Per a later analysis, the number of unique TCR beta chains was approximately 80 million, of which about 10 million were shared. Produced via immunoSEQ multiplex PCR; TCRdb's table is partial and in-frame only. Clone size and the V and J calls come from that table; the DNA yielded D and trimming. The data show about 55,000 clones, more than 65% seen once. Study-wide results and caveats: Per a later analysis, HLA-associated TCR beta chains showed more clonal expansion than other, equally common TCR beta chains. Common viral pathogens seemed to be connected with several of the most significant clusters, according to a later analysis.

As to this clone: Antigen specificity is unknown.

This clonotype was sampled from a man between 40 and 49 years old in good health and CMV-seropositive. Sequenced sample: PBMCs. V usage is TRBV20-1 and J usage is TRBJ1-1; TRBD1 is a possible D gene (5 bases). DNA for the CDR3: TGCAGTGCTACTCCTAGGGGAGCTTTCTTT. As protein: CSATPRGAFF.